The clone carrying this T cell receptor (beta chain) occurred a few times. TCRdb independently ran MiXCR on the 5' RACE reads; one entry per CDR3 protein. The top ten hold around 31% of the sample, which has some 70,000 distinct CDR3 sequences, 16% seen once. Germline CDR1 is MNHNS and CDR2 is SASEGT. Unmatched junction bases numbered 6, after V lost 1 base and J lost 3 bases. This CDR3 has 15 amino acids. This sample is part of a study of T-cell memory formation after mild COVID-19. As for the study in general: TCR clusters were largely donor specific.

This TCR was recovered from an adult woman who had mild COVID-19 (a few samples of this study predate the infection). Cell type and time point are not known. Sequencing input: PBMCs or a T cell subset sorted from them (not recorded which). The genes are TRBV6-1 and TRBJ2-7; 7 nucleotides agree with TRBD1. The CDR3 reads CASSEGQGQIYEQYF. In nucleotides, the CDR3 is TGTGCCAGCAGTGAAGGACAGGGACAGATCTACGAGCAGTACTTC.